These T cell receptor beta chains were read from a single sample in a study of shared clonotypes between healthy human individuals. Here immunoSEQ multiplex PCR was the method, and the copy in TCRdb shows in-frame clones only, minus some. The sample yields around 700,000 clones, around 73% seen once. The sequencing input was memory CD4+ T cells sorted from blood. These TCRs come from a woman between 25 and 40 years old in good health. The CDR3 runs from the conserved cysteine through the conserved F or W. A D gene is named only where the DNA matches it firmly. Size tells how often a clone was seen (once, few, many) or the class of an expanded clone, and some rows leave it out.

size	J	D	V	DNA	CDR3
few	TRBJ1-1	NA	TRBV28	TGTGCCACATTCAGCGGGGAAGCTTTCTTT	CATFSGEAFF
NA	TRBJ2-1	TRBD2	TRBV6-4	TGTGCCAGCAGTATCAGCGGGGAGTTCTTC	CASSISGEFF
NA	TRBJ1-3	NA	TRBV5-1	TGCGCCAGCAGCTTATGGGGTCCGAAGCTGGAAAACACCATATATTTT	CASSLWGPKLENTIYF
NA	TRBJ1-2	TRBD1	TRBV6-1	TGTGCCAGCAGCGGGACAGGGGGCGGTGGCTACACCTTC	CASSGTGGGGYTF
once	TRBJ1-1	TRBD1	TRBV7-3	TGTGCCAGCAGCTTAACTCCACAGGGGGGCACTGAAGCTTTCTTT	CASSLTPQGGTEAFF
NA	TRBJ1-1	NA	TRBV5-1	TGCGCCAGCAGCCCTGGGACCCGTGGCCAGTATGAAGCTTTCTTT	CASSPGTRGQYEAFF
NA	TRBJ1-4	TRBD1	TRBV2	TGTGCCAGCAGCGTGACAGGGGCTAATGAAAAACTGTTTTTT	CASSVTGANEKLFF
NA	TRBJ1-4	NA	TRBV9	TGTGCCAGCAGCGTAGGGACAAGAGGGGGAAAACTGTTTTTT	CASSVGTRGGKLFF
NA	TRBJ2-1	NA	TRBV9	TGTGCCAGCAGCCCTCCAAGCGGTTTGGAGCAGTTCTTC	CASSPPSGLEQFF
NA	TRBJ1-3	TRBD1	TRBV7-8	TGTGCCAGCAGTCACGGACAGGTCCGCGTCGGAAACACCATATATTTT	CASSHGQVRVGNTIYF
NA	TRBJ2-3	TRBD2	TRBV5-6	TGTGCCAGCAGACCCGGGACTAGCGGGGCACATCGCACAGATACGCAGTATTTT	CASRPGTSGAHRTDTQYF
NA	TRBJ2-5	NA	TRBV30	TGTGCCTGGACCGCCGGAGAGACCCAGTACTTC	CAWTAGETQYF
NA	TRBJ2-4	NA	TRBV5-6	TGTGCCAGCAACTTTCGGGGGTTAGCCAAAAACATTCAGTACTTC	CASNFRGLAKNIQYF
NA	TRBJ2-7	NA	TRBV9	TGTGCCAGTTCCCCGGGACACACCTCCTACGAGCAGTACTTC	CASSPGHTSYEQYF
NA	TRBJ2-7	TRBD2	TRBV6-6	TGTGCCAGCAGGGGGACTAGCGGCGACTACGAGCAGTACTTC	CASRGTSGDYEQYF
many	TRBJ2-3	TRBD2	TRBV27	TGTGCCAGCAGTCCACGGACTAGCGGGATGAGGGATACGCAGTATTTT	CASSPRTSGMRDTQYF
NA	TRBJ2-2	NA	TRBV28	TGTGCCAGCAGTTGGGGCAGGGCGTTATTAGGGGAGCTGTTTTTT	CASSWGRALLGELFF
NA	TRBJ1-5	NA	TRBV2	TGTGCCAGCACCGCCGGTAGGGTTTGGAATCAGCCCCAGCATTTT	CASTAGRVWNQPQHF
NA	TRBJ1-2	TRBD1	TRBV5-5	TGTGCCAGCAGGCGGACAGGGAGTATCGATGGCTACACCTTC	CASRRTGSIDGYTF
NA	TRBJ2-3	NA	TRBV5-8	TGTGCCAGCAGGCGGGACTCCCACACAGATACGCAGTATTTT	CASRRDSHTDTQYF
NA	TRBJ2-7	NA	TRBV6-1	TGTGCCATCCGCGGGGTCCAGGGGCTAACCTACGAGCAGTACTTC	CAIRGVQGLTYEQYF
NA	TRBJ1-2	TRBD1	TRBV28	TGTGCCAGCAGTTTAAGGACAGGAGCTAACTATGGCTACACCTTC	CASSLRTGANYGYTF
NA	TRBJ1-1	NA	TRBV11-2	TGTGCCAGCAGCTTAGATCTGGGGCGTGGGGCTTTCTTT	CASSLDLGRGAFF
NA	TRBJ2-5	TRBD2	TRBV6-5	TGTGCCAGCAGTTCCCTGGTTCCTAGCGGGACCCAGTACTTC	CASSSLVPSGTQYF
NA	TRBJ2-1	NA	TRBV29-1	TGCAGCGTTTATAGGGCAGGGAGAGGTACCTACAATGAGCAGTTCTTC	CSVYRAGRGTYNEQFF
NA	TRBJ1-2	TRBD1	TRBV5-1	TGCGCCAGCAGCCCCCCGGACAGGGGGTTTGGCTACACCTTC	CASSPPDRGFGYTF
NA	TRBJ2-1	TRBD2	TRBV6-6	TGTGCCAGCAGTTTACTAGCGGAAAACAATGAGCAGTTCTTC	CASSLLAENNEQFF
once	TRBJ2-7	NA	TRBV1	TGCACCAGCAGCCAAGCCAGCCGGTCCACCCAATTCTACGAGCAGTACTTC	CTSSQASRSTQFYEQYF
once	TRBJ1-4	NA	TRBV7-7	TGTGCCAGCAGCTTACTGGAAGATAATGAAAAACTGTTTTTT	CASSLLEDNEKLFF
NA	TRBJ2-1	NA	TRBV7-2	TGTGCCAGCAGCCCCTCCTGGGCCCTCTACAATGAGCAGTTCTTC	CASSPSWALYNEQFF
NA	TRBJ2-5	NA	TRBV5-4	TGTGCCAGCAGCTTGGAGGTAGCGGAAGAGACCCAGTACTTC	CASSLEVAEETQYF
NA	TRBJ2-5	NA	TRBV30	TGTGCCTGGAGTTTGAAGACCCAGTACTTC	CAWSLKTQYF
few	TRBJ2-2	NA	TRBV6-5	TGTGCCAGCAGTCGTACCCCGGACACCGGGGAGCTGTTTTTT	CASSRTPDTGELFF
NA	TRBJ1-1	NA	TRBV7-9	TGTGCCAGCAGCTGGGGACAGAACACTGAAGCTTTCTTT	CASSWGQNTEAFF
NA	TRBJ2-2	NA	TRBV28	TGTGCCAGCAGCGCTCCGGCTCGGGGCAGCACCGGGGAGCTGTTTTTT	CASSAPARGSTGELFF
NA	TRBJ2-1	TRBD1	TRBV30	TGTGCCTGGAGTACCGGACAGGGGGCGAACTACAATGAGCAGTTCTTC	CAWSTGQGANYNEQFF
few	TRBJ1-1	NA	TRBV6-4	TGTGCCAGCAGCCTGCAGTTAAACACTGAAGCTTTCTTT	CASSLQLNTEAFF
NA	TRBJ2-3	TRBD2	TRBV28	TGTGCCAGCAGTTTCTCGGGACTAGCGGGAGGCCTTAGCACAGATACGCAGTATTTT	CASSFSGLAGGLSTDTQYF
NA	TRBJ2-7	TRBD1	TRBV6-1	TGTGCCAGCAGTGAAGCAGGGCTGACAGGGAATGTCTACGAGCAGTACTTC	CASSEAGLTGNVYEQYF
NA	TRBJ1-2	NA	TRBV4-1	TGCGCCAGCAGCCAAGATGGAGGCCAGTCCCACGGGGGCTACACCTTC	CASSQDGGQSHGGYTF
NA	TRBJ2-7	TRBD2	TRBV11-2	TGTGCCAGCAGCTTAAGCCTTCTAGCGGGAGTAGGAGAGCAGTACTTC	CASSLSLLAGVGEQYF
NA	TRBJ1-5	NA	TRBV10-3	TGTGCCATAGGGGAAGCCCACAATCAGCCCCAGCATTTT	CAIGEAHNQPQHF
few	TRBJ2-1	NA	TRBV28	TGTGCCAGCAATAGGGGTAACTCCTACAATGAGCAGTTCTTC	CASNRGNSYNEQFF
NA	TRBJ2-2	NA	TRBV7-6	TGTGCCAGCAGCTTAGAGGGGCCCTCTGCCACCGGGGAGCTGTTTTTT	CASSLEGPSATGELFF
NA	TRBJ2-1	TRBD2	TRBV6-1	TGTGCCAGCAGTGAAAACTATAGCGGGAGCTACAATGAGCAGTTCTTC	CASSENYSGSYNEQFF
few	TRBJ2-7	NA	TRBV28	TGTGCCAGCAGTGGGAACTACGAGCAGTACTTC	CASSGNYEQYF
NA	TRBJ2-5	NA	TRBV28	TGTGCCAGCAGGACCGGGGCCGCGGGGCCTCAAGAGACCCAGTACTTC	CASRTGAAGPQETQYF
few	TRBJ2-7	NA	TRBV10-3	TGTGCCATCAGTGGACTAGGGACAACCTACGAGCAGTACTTC	CAISGLGTTYEQYF
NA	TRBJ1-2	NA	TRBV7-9	TGTGCCAGCAGCTTAGCGCTGGGGGGTTTGGCTAATGGCTACACCTTC	CASSLALGGLANGYTF
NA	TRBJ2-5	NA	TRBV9	TGTGCCAGCAGCGTAGAGTCGGGGGCGTGGGAGACCCAGTACTTC	CASSVESGAWETQYF
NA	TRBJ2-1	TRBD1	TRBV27	TGTGCCAGCATCACTTTCGGGACAGTTAATGAGCAGTTCTTC	CASITFGTVNEQFF
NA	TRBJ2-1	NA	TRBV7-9	TGTGCCAGCAGCTTGGAGACCGCTAGTGGTGAGCAGTTCTTC	CASSLETASGEQFF
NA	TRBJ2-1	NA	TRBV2	TGTGCCAGCAGCCGGGATTACAAAGGGAATGAGCAGTTCTTC	CASSRDYKGNEQFF
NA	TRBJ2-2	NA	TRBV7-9	TGTGCCAGCAGCAATGGACGGTCGAACACCGGGGAGCTGTTTTTT	CASSNGRSNTGELFF
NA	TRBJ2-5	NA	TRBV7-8	TGTGCCAGCAGCCCCGCCGATGTAACGCAGACCCAAGAGACCCAGTACTTC	CASSPADVTQTQETQYF
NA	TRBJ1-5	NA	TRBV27	TGTGCCAGCAGTTTATCCGGAGTAGAGGGGCAGCCCCAGCATTTT	CASSLSGVEGQPQHF
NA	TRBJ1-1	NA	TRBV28	TGTGCCAGCAGGCGGATATCCGGGAACACTGAAGCTTTCTTT	CASRRISGNTEAFF